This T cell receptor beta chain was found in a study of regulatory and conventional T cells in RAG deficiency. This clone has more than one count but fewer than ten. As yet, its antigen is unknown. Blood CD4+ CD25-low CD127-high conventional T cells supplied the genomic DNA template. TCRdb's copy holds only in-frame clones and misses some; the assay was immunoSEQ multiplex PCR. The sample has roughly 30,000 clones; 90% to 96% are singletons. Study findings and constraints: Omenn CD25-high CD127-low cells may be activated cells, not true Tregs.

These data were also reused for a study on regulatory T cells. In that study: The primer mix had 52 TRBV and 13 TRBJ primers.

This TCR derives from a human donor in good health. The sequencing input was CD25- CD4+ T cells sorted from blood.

The CDR3 DNA reads as TGCAGCCACAGGGCGGAAATGTGGAATGAGCAGTTCTTC. Translating it yields CSHRAEMWNEQFF. This chain connects TRBV29-1 to TRBJ2-1, with D perhaps TRBD1 (6 bases). Between the trimmed V and J ends, which lost 8 bases and 7 bases, there was a span of 18 bases. Germline CDR1 reads SQVTM; CDR2 reads ANQGSEA. The CDR3 has 13 amino acids.